The clone carrying this TCR beta chain occurred a few times. Its antigen is undetermined. This specimen belongs to a study of T cells after yellow fever vaccination. Study overall: Low-cell-number fractions were prepared with SMART-Seq v4 Ultra Low Input. General study findings and limits: Contaminants from the bulk population, in the form of abundant clonotypes, could be found in FACS-sorted repertoires.

UMIs were added to TCR cDNA along with a universal primer site when it was made by 5'RACE template switching. TCRdb re-called the 5' RACE reads with MiXCR, one entry per CDR3 protein. The top ten hold about a third of the sample, which has some 170,000 distinct CDR3 sequences, 9.3% seen once. The CDR3 consists of 14 residues. CDR1 MNHEY and CDR2 SMNVEV come from the germline V gene (reference sequence). V gave up 2 bases and J gave up 1 base, with 8 bases separating them. The source of this sequence is a man aged 18-30 years who received the YFV17D yellow fever vaccine. The material sequenced was CD8+ T cells sorted from PBMCs, taken 45 days after the yellow fever booster vaccination. V and J are TRBV27 and TRBJ1-1; D unresolved. The CDR3 protein is CASSLGLENTEAFF. As DNA, the CDR3 is TGTGCCAGCAGTTTAGGTTTGGAGAACACTGAAGCTTTCTTT.